The 16 T cell receptor beta chains given below trace back to one sample, sequenced in a study of blood T cell repertoires in COVID-19. Libraries were prepared by immunoSEQ multiplex PCR; TCRdb keeps only in-frame clonotypes and omits some of them. The table shows approximately 300,000 clones, with approximately 86% occurring only once. Sequencing used peripheral blood. These receptors were collected from a woman aged 45-59 years who had recovered from COVID-19.

The chain combines TRBV2 with TRBJ2-7; 9 bases align to TRBD1. In germline, CDR1 is SNHLY, CDR2 FYNNEI. V shed 2 bases, J shed 3 bases, and the junction held 5 bases outside the gene matches. This CDR3 comprises 15 residues. For the CDR3, the DNA is TGTGCCAGCAGTGAAAGGACAGGGGTGGGCTACGAGCAGTACTTC. Translated, it gives CASSERTGVGYEQYF.

This chain links TRBV28 with TRBJ1-5, with 7 nucleotides matching TRBD1. With V trimmed by 10 bases and J by 7 bases, 16 bases remained unmatched. Germline V gene sequence: CDR1 MDHEN, CDR2 SYDVKM. The CDR3 is 15 amino acids. The CDR3 DNA reads as TGTGCCACCGGGACAGTTGGGGTGATCGGACAGCCCCAGCATTTT. This encodes CATGTVGVIGQPQHF.

This chain uses TRBV4-2 with TRBJ2-1; 16 bases line up with TRBD2. V lost 4 bases, J lost 2 bases, and 5 bases stayed unmatched. This CDR3 spans 18 amino acids. Per the germline V gene, CDR1 is LGHNA and CDR2 is YNFKEQ. The CDR3 reads CASSPGTSGRAPYNEQFF. The CDR3 bases are TGTGCCAGCAGCCCCGGGACTAGCGGGAGGGCCCCCTACAATGAGCAGTTCTTC.

The chain is built from TRBV7-9 and TRBJ1-5; 8 bases fit TRBD1. J gave up 2 bases and V 3 bases, and 3 bases lay outside the gene matches. CDR1 is SEHNR and CDR2 is FQNEAQ in the germline V gene (reference sequence). The CDR3 length is 15 residues. The CDR3 region is CASSFQGAGNQPQHF. CDR3 DNA sequence: TGTGCCAGCAGCTTTCAGGGGGCGGGCAATCAGCCCCAGCATTTT.

This sequence joins TRBV11-2 and TRBJ1-3; D gene ambiguous. This CDR3 contains 15 residues. Trimming stripped 1 base from V and 1 base from J, with 8 bases between. Germline-derived CDR1 and CDR2 are SGHAT and FQNNGV. For the CDR3, the DNA is TGTGCCAGCAGCTTAGCCGTTGCGTCTGGAAACACCATATATTTT. It translates to CASSLAVASGNTIYF.

The CDR3 protein is CASSPREGYGYTF. Here the CDR3 DNA reads TGTGCCAGCAGCCCCCGGGAGGGCTATGGCTACACCTTC. The chain recombines TRBV9 with TRBJ1-2; D gene uncertain. The CDR3 sequence is 13 residues long. Trimming removed 4 bases from V and 4 bases from J, with 11 bases in between. Germline lookup yields CDR1 SGDLS and CDR2 YYNGEE.

The chain recombines TRBV29-1 with TRBJ2-7; D is possibly TRBD1 (6 bases). V was trimmed by 5 bases and J by 7 bases, leaving 12 bases between them. The CDR3 has 11 residues. The germline CDR1 and CDR2 sequences are SQVTM and ANQGSEA. The CDR3 sequence: CSVTQGVEQYF. The CDR3 DNA sequence: TGCAGCGTTACACAGGGAGTAGAGCAGTACTTC.

The chain combines TRBV5-1 with TRBJ2-6; possibly TRBD1 for D (5 bases). The length of the CDR3 is 13 residues. Germline V CDR1 and CDR2: SGHRS, YFSETQ. Trimming removed 3 bases at V and 4 bases at J, with 5 bases between. The CDR3 sequence: CASSWGGANVLTF. CDR3 nucleotides: TGCGCCAGCAGCTGGGGCGGGGCCAACGTCCTGACTTTC.

The chain is built from TRBV6-2 or TRBV6-3 and TRBJ2-7; D remains unclear. V dropped 6 bases and J dropped 0 bases, with 6 bases sitting between them. The CDR3 has 12 residues. Germline-derived CDR1 and CDR2 are MNHEY and SVGEGT. The CDR3 region is CASSLSSYEQYF. The CDR3 DNA sequence: TGTGCCAGCAGCTTGAGCTCCTACGAGCAGTACTTC.

The V and J genes are TRBV4-2 and TRBJ2-3; TRBD1 is a possible D gene (5 bases). V was pared by 0 bases and J by 3 bases, with 13 bases between. The CDR3 is made up of 16 amino acids. Germline assignment: CDR1 LGHNA and CDR2 YNFKEQ. In DNA, the CDR3 is TGTGCCAGCAGCCAAGATGCAGGGTACAGAACAGATACGCAGTATTTT. Translated, it gives CASSQDAGYRTDTQYF.

The genes are TRBV20-1 and TRBJ1-5, with D maybe TRBD1 (6 bases). Germline lookup yields CDR1 DFQATT and CDR2 SNEGSKA (reference sequence). The V and J ends lost 3 bases and 7 bases respectively, with 16 bases between them. The CDR3 sequence is 14 residues long. CDR3 loop: CSASLQGSGQPQHF. CDR3 nucleotides: TGCAGTGCTAGTTTGCAGGGGTCGGGACAGCCCCAGCATTTT.

This clone was found once. The V gene is TRBV5-1, the J gene TRBJ2-7; D is perhaps TRBD2 (5 bases). Germline V gene sequence: CDR1 SGHRS, CDR2 YFSETQ. The CDR3 is 11 residues long. V dropped 5 bases and J dropped 3 bases, with 6 bases sitting between them. CDR3 amino acids: CASSRDYEQYF. The CDR3 DNA follows: TGCGCCAGCAGTCGGGACTACGAGCAGTACTTC.

This clone was seen a single time. The CDR3 DNA reads as TGTGCCTGGAGAATAGGGGCATGGTATGGCTACACCTTC. Translation: CAWRIGAWYGYTF. The genes are TRBV30 and TRBJ1-2; possibly TRBD1 for D (5 bases). The CDR3 is 13 amino acids. Per the germline V gene, CDR1 is GTSNPN and CDR2 is SVGIG (reference sequence). V was clipped by 3 bases and J by 5 bases, with 13 bases between them. Complete variable domain (other parts from reference TRBV30 and TRBJ1-2): SQTIHQWPATLVQPVGSPLSLECTVEGTSNPNLYWYRQAAGRGLQLLFYSVGIGQISSEVPQNLSASRPQDRQFILSSKKLLLSDSGFYLCAWRIGAWYGYTFGSGTRLTVV.

The V gene is TRBV19, the J gene TRBJ1-2; TRBD1 is a possible D gene (6 bases). V lost 1 base and J lost 3, with 12 bases in between. Germline values: CDR1 LNHDA, CDR2 SQIVND (reference sequence). The CDR3 runs 15 residues. DNA for the CDR3: TGTGCCAGTAGTATAGGACAGGAGCTGGACTATGGCTACACCTTC. As protein: CASSIGQELDYGYTF.

This clone was found a few times. V and J are TRBV20-1 and TRBJ1-1; D unclear. There are 11 residues in the CDR3. Germline CDR1 DFQATT, CDR2 SNEGSKA (reference sequence). Written as DNA, the CDR3 is TGCAGGGGGAAAGCGGGGAATGAAGCTTTCTTT. It is translated as CRGKAGNEAFF.

V is TRBV7-9 and J is TRBJ1-4, with TRBD1 matching over 7 bases. The germline V gene has CDR1 SEHNR and CDR2 FQNEAQ (reference sequence). The CDR3 covers 12 residues. J was trimmed by 8 bases and V by 8 bases; bases with no gene match: 5. The CDR3 bases are TGTGCCAGCTCGGCACAGGGGGAAAAACTGTTTTTT. It codes for CASSAQGEKLFF. The full variable domain, completed using reference TRBV7-9 and TRBJ1-4, is DTGVSQNPRHKITKRGQNVTFRCDPISEHNRLYWYRQTLGQGPEFLTYFQNEAQLEKSRLLSDRFSAERPKGSFSTLEIQRTEQGDSAMYLCASSAQGEKLFFGSGTQLSVL.